Reported below is one T cell receptor beta chain. Its target is unknown. CDR1 MNHEY and CDR2 SMNVEV come from the germline V gene (reference sequence). V lost 5 bases and J lost 4; bases outside the gene matches: 7. The length of the CDR3 is 14 residues. Libraries were prepared by immunoSEQ multiplex PCR; TCRdb keeps only in-frame clonotypes and omits some of them. Of 70,000 or so clones in the sample, approximately 86% were seen once. This specimen comes from a study of OX40 agonist ivuxolimab in advanced cancers. Study findings and constraints: Clonal expansion by week 6 occurred in CD4+ and CD8+ blood T cells (at 0.1 to 3.0 mg/kg).

Sequenced here: CD4+ or CD8+ T cells sorted from blood, sampled in a trial of the OX40 agonist ivuxolimab. The V and J genes are TRBV27 and TRBJ1-2; 7 bases map to TRBD1. The sequence was obtained from an adult with an advanced solid tumor such as melanoma, head and neck, liver or kidney cancer. CDR3 sequence reads: CASSQRQGFYGYTF. The CDR3 DNA reads TGTGCCAGCAGTCAGAGACAGGGTTTCTATGGCTACACCTTC.